The text below deals with one T cell receptor beta chain. The data originate from a study of blood T cell repertoires in COVID-19. Germline V gives CDR1 SGHTA, CDR2 FQGNSA. V lost 5 bases to trimming and J lost 4 bases, with 15 bases between them. The CDR3 consists of 15 residues. The assay was immunoSEQ multiplex PCR, and TCRdb's table has in-frame clones only and misses some. The sample lists some 130,000 clones, approximately 90% occurring once. The chain employs TRBV7-2 and TRBJ2-1, with D perhaps TRBD2 (5 bases). This receptor was taken from a man aged 55 to 70 with COVID-19, enrolled during active disease. Sequenced material: peripheral blood. CDR3 nucleotide sequence: TGTGCCAGCAGCCCTTGGGAGAGAAGGTACAATGAGCAGTTCTTC. It specifies CASSPWERRYNEQFF.